Each of the 25 T cell receptor beta chains below was sequenced from the same sample in a study of cytomegalovirus exposure and HLA in healthy donors. 13 Jbeta primers and 60 Vbeta primers were used for the PCR. Here immunoSEQ multiplex PCR was the method, and the copy in TCRdb shows in-frame clones only, minus some. The table shows 100,000 to 150,000 clones, with around 68% occurring only once. The sequencing input was PBMCs. Receptor source: a woman between 50 and 59 years old in good health and CMV-seropositive.

The chain is built from TRBV7-3 and TRBJ2-3; tentative D call: TRBD1 (7 bases). This CDR3 spans 15 amino acids. Germline CDR1 is SGHTA and CDR2 is FQGTGA. V was cut by 5 bases and J by 3 bases, with 15 bases left in between. The DNA of the CDR3 is TGTGCCAGCAGCCTACGCCAGGGGGGTACAGATACGCAGTATTTT. It yields the protein CASSLRQGGTDTQYF. Looking up the rest from reference TRBV7-3 and TRBJ2-3 gives the full variable domain: GAGVSQTPSNKVTEKGKYVELRCDPISGHTALYWYRQSLGQGPEFLIYFQGTGAADDSGLPNDRFFAVRPEGSVSTLKIQRTERGDSAVYLCASSLRQGGTDTQYFGPGTRLTVL.

The rearrangement joins TRBV6-5 to TRBJ1-2; 8 nucleotides match TRBD1. The CDR3 runs to 14 residues. The germline CDR1 and CDR2 sequences are MNHEY and SVGAGI. The junction had 10 bases not matched to a gene; V was cut back by 5 bases and J by 8 bases. The CDR3 sequence: CASSTSGGAWGYTF. As DNA, the CDR3 is TGTGCCAGCAGTACATCAGGGGGCGCCTGGGGCTACACCTTC.

On this clone itself: The sample carries other DNA sequences with the same CDR3. V usage is TRBV5-1 and J usage is TRBJ1-4; maybe TRBD1 (6 bases). V lost 7 bases to trimming and J lost 5 bases, with 12 bases between them. This CDR3 is 13 amino acids long. Per the germline V gene, CDR1 is SGHRS and CDR2 is YFSETQ. The CDR3 sequence is CASSGQLNEKLFF. The CDR3 DNA is TGCGCCAGCTCCGGACAGCTAAATGAAAAACTGTTTTTT.

CDR3 amino acids: CASSRSNTQGNIQYF. The CDR3 nucleotides are TGTGCCAGCAGCCGAAGCAACACACAGGGAAACATTCAGTACTTC. The chain has TRBV9 and TRBJ2-4; D might be TRBD1 (6 bases). This CDR3 spans 15 amino acids. Trimming shortened V by 4 bases and J by 6 bases, and 17 bases separated the two germline ends. The germline CDR1 and CDR2 sequences are SGDLS and YYNGEE.

The chain combines TRBV28 with TRBJ1-2; no clear D. The CDR3 sequence is 14 residues long. The V end was cut by 5 bases, the J end by 4 bases, with 14 bases between. Germline V gene sequence: CDR1 MDHEN, CDR2 SYDVKM. The CDR3 DNA is TGTGCCAGCAGTCCCGCAGTCTCACCCTATGGCTACACCTTC. This encodes CASSPAVSPYGYTF.

This chain uses TRBV9 with TRBJ1-3, with 11 bases identical to TRBD1. V gave up 2 bases and J gave up 0 bases; unmatched junction bases: 4. CDR1 and CDR2 from the germline V gene are SGDLS and YYNGEE. This CDR3 has 17 residues. CDR3 region: CASSVGDRGVSGNTIYF. The CDR3 nucleotides are TGTGCCAGCAGCGTGGGGGACAGGGGGGTCTCTGGAAACACCATATATTTT.

The V gene is TRBV6-5, the J gene TRBJ1-1, with D hard to call. The germline gives CDR1 MNHEY, CDR2 SVGAGI. The CDR3 spans 14 residues. Trimming took 2 bases from V and 7 from J, leaving 14 bases between them. CDR3 protein: CASSYQVKADEAFF. Here the CDR3 DNA reads TGTGCCAGCAGTTACCAAGTAAAAGCGGATGAAGCTTTCTTT.

V and J are TRBV4-2 and TRBJ2-3, with TRBD2 matching 13 bases. The CDR3 has 16 amino acids. Germline V gene data show CDR1 as LGHNA and CDR2 as YNFKEQ. Trimming at V came to 5 bases and at J to 4 bases, leaving 6 bases not matched to a gene. For the CDR3, the DNA is TGTGCCAGCAGCACTCGACTAGCGGGGGGTTCAGATACGCAGTATTTT. Protein sequence: CASSTRLAGGSDTQYF.

The chain uses TRBV28 and TRBJ2-7; D perhaps matches TRBD1 (6 bases). Germline V gives CDR1 MDHEN, CDR2 SYDVKM. The CDR3 is made up of 15 amino acids. Trimming removed 2 bases at V and 9 bases at J, with 20 bases between. This CDR3 reads CASSLQPGDGSWQYF. The CDR3 nucleotides read TGTGCCAGCAGTTTACAGCCAGGGGACGGATCCTGGCAGTACTTC.

CDR3 bases: TGTGCCAGCAGTGTCGGGACTGAAGCAGGCTACACCTTC. Its translation: CASSVGTEAGYTF. The chain recombines TRBV6-1 with TRBJ1-2; maybe TRBD1 (5 bases). Germline loops: CDR1 MNHNS, CDR2 SASEGT. The CDR3 covers 13 residues. With 4 bases removed from V and 8 bases from J, the gap between germline ends came to 14 bases.

This chain joins TRBV18 and TRBJ1-5, with 7 bases fitting TRBD1. Germline V gene data show CDR1 as KGHSH and CDR2 as LQKENI. The CDR3 spans 14 residues. The trim removed 3 bases at V and 10 bases at J, leaving 9 bases unmatched. CDR3 loop: CASSPQLQGVPQHF. The CDR3 DNA is TGTGCCAGCTCACCGCAACTTCAGGGGGTACCCCAGCATTTT.

This chain joins TRBV6-6 and TRBJ2-1, with 7 bases aligning to TRBD1. The germline CDR1 and CDR2 sequences are MNHNY and SVGAGI (reference sequence). This CDR3 spans 15 amino acids. V lost 6 bases and J lost 7; bases outside the gene matches: 12. This chain's CDR3 is CASSLQGMALNEQFF. The CDR3 DNA follows: TGTGCCAGCAGCCTACAGGGGATGGCGTTGAATGAGCAGTTCTTC.

This sequence joins TRBV7-8 and TRBJ2-5; possible D gene TRBD1, 5 bases. V was pared by 0 bases and J by 5 bases, with 7 bases between. Germline V gives CDR1 SGHVS, CDR2 FQNEAQ. The CDR3 sequence is 13 residues long. CDR3 residues: CASSLAGAETQYF. The CDR3 DNA reads TGTGCCAGCAGCTTAGCAGGGGCGGAGACCCAGTACTTC. Full variable domain (outside the CDR3, taken from reference TRBV7-8 and TRBJ2-5): GAGVSQSPRYKVAKRGQDVALRCDPISGHVSLFWYQQALGQGPEFLTYFQNEAQLDKSGLPSDRFFAERPEGSVSTLKIQRTQQEDSAVYLCASSLAGAETQYFGPGTRLLVL.

This clone occurred once. The gene calls are TRBV4-1 and TRBJ2-7; the match to TRBD2 covers 10 bases. The CDR3 is 18 residues long. Germline V gives CDR1 MGHRA, CDR2 YSYEKL. V was clipped by 1 base and J by 3 bases; unmatched bases: 12. CDR3 sequence reads: CASSQGSQRGGLDYEQYF. For the CDR3, the DNA is TGCGCCAGCAGCCAAGGATCCCAGCGGGGGGGCCTCGACTACGAGCAGTACTTC.

V and J are TRBV9 and TRBJ2-3; possible D gene TRBD1, 5 bases. Germline V gives CDR1 SGDLS, CDR2 YYNGEE. V was clipped by 4 bases and J by 2 bases, with 17 bases between them. The CDR3 extends over 16 amino acids. The CDR3, as DNA: TGTGCCAGCAGCAAAAATGCGGCGACAGTCACAGATACGCAGTATTTT. This gives the protein CASSKNAATVTDTQYF. Supplemented by reference TRBV9 and TRBJ2-3, the full variable domain reads DSGVTQTPKHLITATGQRVTLRCSPRSGDLSVYWYQQSLDQGLQFLIQYYNGEERAKGNILERFSAQQFPDLHSELNLSSLELGDSALYFCASSKNAATVTDTQYFGPGTRLTVL.

For this clone: At one of its ends the junction is not consistent with the germline gene, which may arise from a read error. This specimen includes other DNA sequences encoding the same CDR3. The rearrangement links TRBV29-1 to TRBJ1-4, with a possible D match to TRBD1 (6 bases). CDR3 length: 12 residues. CDR1 is SQVTM and CDR2 is ANQGSEA in the germline V gene. The CDR3 reads CSVNREGEKLFF. CDR3 DNA: TGCAGCGTCAACAGGGAAGGCGAAAAACTATTTTTT.

This sequence joins TRBV5-1 and TRBJ1-4; TRBD1 matches 7 bases. Germline CDR1 reads SGHRS; CDR2 reads YFSETQ. J gave up 0 bases and V 4 bases, and 3 bases lay outside the gene matches. The CDR3 sequence is 15 residues long. CDR3: CASSLGQATNEKLFF. The CDR3 coding sequence is TGCGCCAGCAGCCTAGGACAGGCAACTAATGAAAAACTGTTTTTT. The entire variable domain, with the rest obtained from reference TRBV5-1 and TRBJ1-4, is as follows: KAGVTQTPRYLIKTRGQQVTLSCSPISGHRSVSWYQQTPGQGLQFLFEYFSETQRNKGNFPGRFSGRQFSNSRSEMNVSTLELGDSALYLCASSLGQATNEKLFFGSGTQLSVL.

This chain uses TRBV7-7 with TRBJ2-3, with D perhaps TRBD1 (6 bases). This CDR3 has 15 amino acids. The V and J ends lost 3 bases and 2 bases respectively, with 12 bases between them. Germline-derived CDR1 and CDR2 are SSHAT and FNYEAQ (reference sequence). The CDR3 DNA is TGTGCCAGCAGCTTGTATTCAGGGGCCACAGATACGCAGTATTTT. Translation gives CASSLYSGATDTQYF.

The rearrangement links TRBV7-6 to TRBJ1-2; D not certain. V was clipped by 7 bases and J by 2 bases, with 11 bases between them. Germline V CDR1 and CDR2: SGHVS, FNYEAQ. This CDR3 contains 13 residues. Here the CDR3 DNA reads TGTGCCAGCACGTCGGTTCCGAACTATGGCTACACCTTC. It is translated as CASTSVPNYGYTF.

The J gene is TRBJ1-6, the V gene TRBV5-1; TRBD1 matches at 8 bases. With V trimmed by 4 bases and J by 2 bases, 8 bases remained unmatched. CDR3 length: 17 residues. Germline V CDR1 and CDR2: SGHRS, YFSETQ. In nucleotides, the CDR3 is TGCGCCAGCAGCGATGGACAGGGCCCTCCCTATAATTCACCCCTCCACTTT. Protein sequence: CASSDGQGPPYNSPLHF.

This clone was counted between two and nine times. The J gene is TRBJ2-7, the V gene TRBV20-1; 8 bases align to TRBD1. This CDR3 comprises 11 residues. Unmatched junction bases numbered 3, after V lost 5 bases and J lost 6 bases. CDR1 DFQATT and CDR2 SNEGSKA come from the germline V gene (reference sequence). The CDR3 DNA reads TGCAGTGCTTCAGGGGGCGCCGAGCAGTACTTC. Translation gives CSASGGAEQYF.

The genes are TRBV5-8 and TRBJ2-7; D is unclear. The CDR3 sequence is 14 residues long. V dropped 4 bases and J dropped 6 bases, with 17 bases sitting between them. Germline V gene lookup returns CDR1 SGHTS and CDR2 YDEGEE. The DNA of the CDR3 is TGTGCCAGCAGCCCCCAAGGAGCAGACGTCGAGCAGTACTTC. Its translation is CASSPQGADVEQYF.

The CDR3 region has the DNA TGCGCCAGCAGCCAAGGGGACAGGGCGAATTCACCCCTCCACTTT. Its translation is CASSQGDRANSPLHF. V and J are TRBV4-3 and TRBJ1-6, with 9 positions matching TRBD1. Germline V lookup: CDR1 LGHNA, CDR2 YSLEER. The V gene end was trimmed by 1 base and the J gene end by 7 bases; junction bases not matched to a gene: 2. This CDR3 has 15 residues.

V gene TRBV28 combines with J gene TRBJ2-7, with D possibly being TRBD1 (5 bases). The CDR3 loop spans 13 amino acids. The V and J ends lost 3 bases and 2 bases respectively, with 8 bases between them. Germline values: CDR1 MDHEN, CDR2 SYDVKM. The CDR3 DNA reads TGTGCCAGCAGTTTTCAGGGCCCCTACGAGCAGTACTTC. This sequence encodes CASSFQGPYEQYF.

V usage is TRBV5-1 and J usage is TRBJ2-5, with 8 bases fitting TRBD2. This CDR3 has 15 residues. Germline CDR1 is SGHRS and CDR2 is YFSETQ. Unmatched junction bases numbered 10, after V lost 4 bases and J lost 5 bases. The CDR3 protein is CASSSPMGLGETQYF. CDR3 in DNA: TGCGCCAGCAGCAGCCCAATGGGACTAGGCGAGACCCAGTACTTC.